The present T cell receptor beta chain was sequenced within a study of metastatic and nonmetastatic thyroid tumors. Study as a whole: Repertoires were compared across blood and tumor or nodule tissue from malignant and benign thyroid patients.

Every patient was untreated before thyroid surgery. TCRdb called clones again from the PCR reads with MiXCR. This repertoire shows fewer than 45,000 clones, roughly 20% found once; its top ten account for roughly a sixth. This clone occurred a few times. This CDR3 is built from 16 residues. With V trimmed by 3 bases and J by 8 bases, 11 bases remained unmatched. Germline assignment: CDR1 KGHDR and CDR2 SFDVKD. The chain combines TRBV24-1 with TRBJ2-1, with TRBD1 matching over 8 bases. Sequenced: blood. The receptor was derived from a female donor with papillary thyroid cancer or a benign thyroid nodule (not recorded which). Some clones in this sample may be carry-over from other donors' samples. This chain's CDR3 is CATSDKSRDRGDEQFF. DNA for the CDR3: TGTGCCACCAGTGATAAGTCAAGAGACAGGGGCGATGAGCAGTTCTTC.